This T cell receptor (beta chain) was captured in a study of blood T cell repertoires in COVID-19. The method was immunoSEQ multiplex PCR; TCRdb's version includes in-frame clones alone and lacks a portion of them. This table has 150,000 to 200,000 clones, more than 70% appearing once. V lost 5 bases and J lost 0; bases outside the gene matches: 6. In germline, CDR1 is SGHTA, CDR2 FQGNSA. CDR3 length: 15 amino acids. The V call is TRBV7-2, the J call TRBJ1-1; TRBD1 matches 7 bases. The sample comprised PBMCs or T cells enriched from blood (not recorded which). The receptor's source is a woman aged 45-59 years in a cohort exposed to, infected with or recovered from COVID-19 (not recorded which). Here the CDR3 DNA reads TGTGCCAGCAGCGACCCCGGGACAGTGAACACTGAAGCTTTCTTT. Encoded protein: CASSDPGTVNTEAFF. Supplemented by reference TRBV7-2 and TRBJ1-1, the full variable domain reads GAGVSQSPSNKVTEKGKDVELRCDPISGHTALYWYRQSLGQGLEFLIYFQGNSAPDKSGLPSDRFSAERTGGSVSTLTIQRTQQEDSAVYLCASSDPGTVNTEAFFGQGTRLTVV.